This is a list of T cell receptor beta chains from one sample in a study of T cells in Graves' hyperthyroidism and ophthalmopathy. TCRdb re-called the multiplex PCR reads with MiXCR, one entry per CDR3 protein. The sample records about 520,000 distinct CDR3 sequences, approximately 24% being singletons. The sequenced material came from blood. The receptors originated from a woman in her twenties or thirties with Graves' ophthalmopathy. CDR3s include the opening cysteine and the closing phenylalanine or tryptophan. D genes are given only for firm matches. Not every row has a clone size; where given, it reads once, few, many or a size class.

j_call d_call clone_size v_call cdr3_aa cdr3_nt
TRBJ1-3 NA NA TRBV15 CATSREYGSGNTIYF TGTGCCACCAGCAGAGAATACGGCTCTGGAAACACCATATATTTT
TRBJ2-4 TRBD1 many TRBV11-2 CASSWTGIKNIQYF TGTGCCAGCAGCTGGACAGGGATTAAGAACATTCAGTACTTC
TRBJ2-7 NA NA TRBV28 CASSPFRTPTSYEQYF TGTGCCAGCAGTCCCTTCCGGACACCGACCTCCTACGAGCAGTACTTC
TRBJ1-1 TRBD1 many TRBV20-1 CSARQGVNTEAFF TGCAGTGCTAGACAGGGGGTGAACACTGAAGCTTTCTTT
TRBJ1-5 TRBD1 many TRBV7-6 CASSLGAGGQGMNQPQHF TGTGCCAGCAGCTTAGGGGCGGGGGGACAGGGAATGAATCAGCCCCAGCATTTT
TRBJ2-7 NA few TRBV6-5 CASSSGAGTLMFYEQYF TGTGCCAGCAGTTCGGGGGCCGGGACTCTGATGTTCTACGAGCAGTACTTC
TRBJ2-5 TRBD2 NA TRBV12-3/TRBV12-4 CASSLKRGGGIQETQYF TGTGCCAGCAGTTTAAAGCGGGGTGGAGGTATCCAAGAGACCCAGTACTTC
TRBJ1-1 NA NA TRBV12-3/TRBV12-4 CASSSPEIGGVEAFF TGTGCCAGCAGTTCCCCGGAGATCGGGGGCGTTGAAGCTTTCTTT
TRBJ1-2 TRBD1 many TRBV7-9 CASTTPRGRVVYGYTF TGTGCCAGCACAACCCCCAGGGGGCGCGTAGTCTATGGCTACACCTTC
TRBJ2-5 NA many TRBV2 CASSVAVSQETQYF TGTGCCAGCAGTGTAGCAGTGAGCCAAGAGACCCAGTACTTC
TRBJ1-5 TRBD1 many TRBV6-2/TRBV6-3 CASRSPWDRGTNQPQHF TGTGCCAGCAGATCGCCCTGGGACAGGGGGACCAATCAGCCCCAGCATTTT
TRBJ1-2 TRBD1 NA TRBV20-1 CSASRGRSYGYTF TGCAGTGCTTCCAGGGGGCGAAGCTATGGCTACACCTTC
TRBJ2-5 NA few TRBV24-1 CATSDPTGHQETQYF TGTGCCACCAGTGATCCGACAGGCCACCAAGAGACCCAGTACTTC
TRBJ1-1 TRBD1 NA TRBV7-8 CASSLVRTGFLMNTEAFF TGTGCCAGCAGCTTAGTAAGGACAGGTTTCCTCATGAACACTGAAGCTTTCTTT
TRBJ1-2 NA many TRBV24-1 CATSDFTKNYGYTF TGTGCCACCAGTGATTTTACGAAAAACTATGGCTACACCTTC
TRBJ2-7 NA NA TRBV28 CASTSGEGDYEQYF TGTGCCAGCACTTCAGGGGAAGGGGACTACGAGCAGTACTTC
TRBJ2-5 TRBD1 many TRBV9 CASSFDRGMGETQYF TGTGCCAGCAGCTTCGACAGGGGAATGGGAGAGACCCAGTACTTC
TRBJ1-1 NA few TRBV18 CASSSNILDRLNTEAFF TGTGCCAGCTCATCCAACATATTGGACAGATTGAACACTGAAGCTTTCTTT
TRBJ2-4 TRBD1 many TRBV4-1 CASSQVGTGARLAKNIQYF TGCGCCAGCAGCCAAGTTGGGACAGGGGCCCGCTTAGCCAAAAACATTCAGTACTTC
TRBJ2-5 TRBD2 many TRBV4-1 CASSQASGGISGTQYF TGCGCCAGCAGCCAAGCTAGCGGGGGGATTAGCGGGACCCAGTACTTC
TRBJ2-5 TRBD2 few TRBV20-1 CSVDPLTGGLRETQYF TGCAGTGTGGACCCTCTAACGGGAGGGCTGAGGGAGACCCAGTACTTC
TRBJ1-2 NA many TRBV6-5 CASSYPAAGAGYTF TGTGCCAGCAGTTACCCCGCGGCAGGGGCTGGCTACACCTTC
TRBJ1-2 NA many TRBV2 CASSNRGSDGYTF TGTGCCAGCAGTAATAGGGGGAGCGATGGCTACACCTTC
TRBJ1-2 NA many TRBV19 CATDLGPDGYTF TGTGCCACCGATCTCGGGCCGGACGGCTACACCTTC
TRBJ1-2 NA NA TRBV12-3/TRBV12-4 CASGSGPLDYGYTF TGTGCCAGCGGAAGCGGACCCCTGGACTATGGCTACACCTTC
TRBJ1-6 NA many TRBV7-8 CASSSREYNSPLHF TGTGCCAGCAGCTCTCGTGAATATAATTCACCCCTCCACTTT